The clone carrying this T cell receptor (beta chain) was seen a handful of times. Its specificity is not known. Reverse transcription of all isolated RNA meant that expressed TCRB transcripts were sequenced. Generated by immunoSEQ multiplex PCR, the TCRdb table keeps only in-frame clones and is missing some. The table includes a few hundred thousand clones, about 12% detected once. The sample comes from a study of beta chain features in type 1 diabetes. Study observations and caveats: TCRB CDR3s were moderately but significantly shorter in Type 1 diabetes patients in all four CD4+ subsets.

Trimming removed 4 bases from V and 1 base from J; junction bases left unmatched: 7. The CDR3 contains 15 residues. In germline, CDR1 is SGHNT, CDR2 YYREEE (reference sequence). The TCR comes from a woman younger than 35 with type 1 diabetes. The chain couples TRBV5-4 to TRBJ1-1, with 7 bases lining up with TRBD1. Specimen: naive CD4+ T cells from blood. The DNA of the CDR3 is TGTGCCAGCAGCCTTGACCGGACAGGGAACACTGAAGCTTTCTTT. Translation gives CASSLDRTGNTEAFF.